Included here is one T cell receptor beta chain sequence, with context. Its antigen is unknown. This entry belongs to a study of T cells in Graves' hyperthyroidism and ophthalmopathy. Study information: Peripheral blood sampling occurred at initial diagnosis, before any treatment.

The CDR3 regions of TCR beta were amplified from RNA transcripts. HTBI primers were used for first-round RT-PCR of the TCR CDR3. TCRdb re-called the multiplex PCR reads through MiXCR, storing one row per CDR3 protein. The sample has a few hundred thousand distinct CDR3 sequences, roughly 15% seen once. Study outcomes and limitations: Most clonotypes expanded in thyroid above 0.001 were likewise present in blood. A model of 13 V-J features distinguished ophthalmopathy from stable hyperthyroidism.

Thyroid ultrasound and orbital computed tomography, with clinical symptoms and serum thyroxine and TRAb, informed diagnoses. Unmatched junction bases numbered 11, after V lost 5 bases and J lost 5 bases. Germline V gives CDR1 MNHEY, CDR2 SMNVEV (reference sequence). This CDR3 is built from 17 residues. Material: blood. The chain recombines TRBV27 with TRBJ1-6, with 8 nucleotides matching TRBD1. The receptor comes from a woman under 30 with Graves' ophthalmopathy. CDR3: CASSLVGAGGNNSPLHF. The CDR3 DNA is TGTGCCAGCAGTCTTGTGGGGGCAGGGGGCAATAATTCACCCCTCCACTTT.